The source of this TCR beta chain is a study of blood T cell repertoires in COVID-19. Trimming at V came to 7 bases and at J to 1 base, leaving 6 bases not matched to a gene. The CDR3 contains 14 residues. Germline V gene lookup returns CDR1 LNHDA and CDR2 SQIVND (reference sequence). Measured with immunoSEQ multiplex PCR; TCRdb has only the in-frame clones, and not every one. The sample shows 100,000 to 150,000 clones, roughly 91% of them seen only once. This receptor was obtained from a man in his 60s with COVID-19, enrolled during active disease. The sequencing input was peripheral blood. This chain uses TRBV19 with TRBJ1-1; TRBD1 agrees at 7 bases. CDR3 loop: CASTPTGRNTEAFF. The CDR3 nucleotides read TGTGCCAGTACCCCGACAGGGAGGAACACTGAAGCTTTCTTT.